This T cell receptor beta chain was identified during a study of T cells in Graves' hyperthyroidism and ophthalmopathy. Unmatched junction bases numbered 12, after V lost 6 bases and J lost 2 bases. The CDR3 spans 16 residues. In germline, CDR1 is SGHDN, CDR2 FVKESK. This clonotype came up a few times. Every diagnosis used clinical symptoms, serum thyroxine and TRAb, thyroid ultrasound and orbital computed tomography. The authors took PBMCs from 10 ml fresh peripheral blood. From RNA transcripts, TCR beta CDR3 regions were amplified. Researchers ran a first-round RT-PCR on the TCR CDR3 using the HTBI primer set. A single record per CDR3 protein comes from TCRdb applying MiXCR to the multiplex PCR reads. The sample carries 600,000 to 900,000 distinct CDR3 sequences, about 16% recorded once.

This TCR came from a young man with Graves' hyperthyroidism. The specimen was blood. V usage is TRBV14 and J usage is TRBJ2-7, with TRBD2 matching 8 bases. CDR3 amino acids: CASSPITGGMTYEQYF. For the CDR3, the DNA is TGTGCCAGCAGTCCGATAACGGGAGGGATGACCTACGAGCAGTACTTC.